These 32 T cell receptor beta chains came from one sample sequenced in a study of T-cell reconstitution after alpha-beta-depleted transplantation in children. It was with unique molecular identifiers that the TCRbeta library was prepared. One entry per CDR3 protein, called by TCRdb with MiXCR from the PCR reads. The sample contains approximately 800,000 distinct CDR3 sequences, about 16% of which appear only once. Specimen: PBMCs, mostly from graft donor cells, collected 360 days after TCRalphabeta/CD19-depleted stem cell transplant. Receptor source: a male patient aged 10 to 17 who had a stem cell transplant for acute lymphoblastic leukemia, so the T cells may come from the graft donor.

This clonotype turned up a few times. V gene TRBV12-3 or TRBV12-4 combines with J gene TRBJ2-3; possibly TRBD2 for D (6 bases). CDR3 length: 15 residues. Trimming left V 3 bases short and J 0 bases short, with 10 bases between. The CDR3 bases are TGTGCCAGCAGTTTCCCGACTAGTAGCACAGATACGCAGTATTTT. Amino acid sequence: CASSFPTSSTDTQYF.

This clonotype was seen more than once but under ten times. V and J are TRBV20-1 and TRBJ2-7; TRBD2 agrees at 7 bases. The CDR3 length is 15 residues. Germline CDR1 and CDR2: DFQATT and SNEGSKA (reference sequence). Trimming cost V 0 bases and J 2 bases; bases outside gene matches: 7. The CDR3 DNA reads as TGCAGTGCTAGAGATCGCCTAGCGGTTGCCTACGAGCAGTACTTC. Translation: CSARDRLAVAYEQYF.

This clonotype was detected a few times. The CDR3: CASTLSGREGLEQYF. CDR3 nucleotide sequence: TGTGCCAGCACCCTAAGCGGGAGAGAGGGCTTGGAGCAGTACTTC. The chain has TRBV3-1 and TRBJ2-7, with 8 bases fitting TRBD2. After removal of 7 bases from V and 7 bases from J, the junction contained 15 bases not matched to a gene. CDR1 LGHDT and CDR2 YNNKEL come from the germline V gene (reference sequence). The CDR3 consists of 15 residues.

The chain combines TRBV27 with TRBJ2-7; 7 positions agree with TRBD2. Germline-derived CDR1 and CDR2 are MNHEY and SMNVEV (reference sequence). This CDR3 has 13 amino acids. Trimming removed 4 bases from V and 6 bases from J; junction bases left unmatched: 6. Written as DNA, the CDR3 is TGTGCCAGCAGTTGGGGAGGGTTTCGCGAGCAGTACTTC. Residues: CASSWGGFREQYF.

This chain joins TRBV6-4 and TRBJ2-1; TRBD2 agrees at 8 bases. Germline CDR1 is MRHNA and CDR2 is SNTAGT. The CDR3 totals 12 residues. CDR3 nucleotide sequence: TGTGGTTTAGCGGGGTCAAACAATGAGCAGTTCTTC. It is translated as CGLAGSNNEQFF.

This chain joins TRBV18 and TRBJ1-2; perhaps TRBD1 as D (6 bases). This CDR3 has 15 residues. Germline V lookup: CDR1 KGHSH, CDR2 LQKENI. Trimming took 2 bases from V and 1 from J, leaving 11 bases between them. Here the CDR3 reads CASSPARTDNYGYTF. In nucleotides, the CDR3 is TGTGCCAGCTCACCAGCCCGGACAGATAACTATGGCTACACCTTC.

The chain has TRBV29-1 and TRBJ2-3, with D hard to call. CDR3 length equals 14 residues. V dropped 1 base and J dropped 0 bases, with 8 bases sitting between them. From germline, CDR1 is SQVTM and CDR2 ANQGSEA. CDR3 sequence reads: CSVEGRLSTDTQYF. The CDR3 coding sequence is TGCAGCGTTGAAGGTAGACTGAGCACAGATACGCAGTATTTT.

The chain employs TRBV7-6 and TRBJ2-7; tentative D call: TRBD2 (5 bases). Germline CDR1 SGHVS, CDR2 FNYEAQ. The CDR3 length is 16 residues. The V end was cut by 0 bases, the J end by 4 bases, with 16 bases between. The CDR3: CASSLARAFPLYEQYF. Written as DNA, the CDR3 is TGTGCCAGCAGCTTAGCGCGGGCTTTCCCACTGTACGAGCAGTACTTC.

This clonotype was counted a few times. The chain uses TRBV7-8 and TRBJ2-5; D is undetermined. The V end lost 1 base, the J end lost 5 bases, and 11 bases lay between the germline ends. Germline CDR1 reads SGHVS; CDR2 reads FQNEAQ. The CDR3 consists of 14 residues. The CDR3 here is CASSLEGALETQYF. DNA for the CDR3: TGTGCCAGCAGCTTAGAAGGAGCCTTGGAGACCCAGTACTTC. The full variable domain, rest sourced from reference TRBV7-8 and TRBJ2-5, is GAGVSQSPRYKVAKRGQDVALRCDPISGHVSLFWYQQALGQGPEFLTYFQNEAQLDKSGLPSDRFFAERPEGSVSTLKIQRTQQEDSAVYLCASSLEGALETQYFGPGTRLLVL.

This rearrangement joins TRBV4-1 to TRBJ1-2; no clear D gene. The germline gives CDR1 MGHRA, CDR2 YSYEKL. The length of the CDR3 is 14 residues. Trimming took off 0 bases at V and 2 bases at J, with 7 bases between the two ends. The CDR3: CASSQDTENYGYTF. In DNA form, the CDR3 reads TGCGCCAGCAGCCAAGATACGGAAAACTATGGCTACACCTTC.

The chain links TRBV29-1 to TRBJ1-2, with D possibly being TRBD1 (5 bases). Per the germline V gene, CDR1 is SQVTM and CDR2 is ANQGSEA. V was cut by 6 bases and J by 5 bases, with 22 bases left in between. The CDR3 contains 15 residues. The CDR3: CSVLSGQWQEYGYTF. For the CDR3, the DNA is TGCAGCGTCCTCTCGGGGCAGTGGCAGGAGTATGGCTACACCTTC.

The sample holds many counts of this clonotype. The chain has TRBV6-1 and TRBJ2-4; 9 bases line up with TRBD1. V lost 7 bases to trimming and J lost 1 base; unmatched junction nucleotides: 5. Germline V lookup: CDR1 MNHNS, CDR2 SASEGT. The CDR3 is 15 amino acids. In DNA, the CDR3 is TGTGCCAGCAACCTACAGGGGGCGGCCAAAAACATTCAGTACTTC. Translated: CASNLQGAAKNIQYF.

The chain carries TRBV3-1 and TRBJ2-7; D may be TRBD1 or TRBD2 (5 bases each). V was shortened by 2 bases and J by 2 bases, with 10 bases between the two germline ends. Germline V gives CDR1 LGHDT, CDR2 YNNKEL (reference sequence). The CDR3 spans 14 residues. CDR3 sequence: CASSQRGVAYEQYF. In DNA form, the CDR3 reads TGTGCCAGCAGCCAAAGGGGAGTTGCCTACGAGCAGTACTTC.

The chain joins TRBV5-1 to TRBJ1-1, with TRBD1 identical over 9 bases. V shed 5 bases and J 7 bases; nucleotides not matched to a gene: 12. Germline CDR1 reads SGHRS; CDR2 reads YFSETQ. This CDR3 spans 15 amino acids. The CDR3 is CASRFDRGDIDEAFF. In DNA form, the CDR3 reads TGCGCCAGCAGATTTGACAGGGGGGATATCGATGAAGCTTTCTTT.

V gene TRBV29-1 combines with J gene TRBJ2-1, with D possibly being TRBD2 (6 bases). V was cut by 2 bases and J by 9 bases, with 11 bases left in between. Germline V gene data show CDR1 as SQVTM and CDR2 as ANQGSEA. The CDR3 covers 12 residues. The chain's CDR3 is CSVEPGGPEQFF. The CDR3 region has the DNA TGCAGCGTTGAACCCGGGGGTCCTGAGCAGTTCTTC.

The V call is TRBV5-5, the J call TRBJ1-2, with unresolved D. Trimming took off 0 bases at V and 5 bases at J, with 14 bases between the two ends. Germline CDR1 reads SGHKS; CDR2 reads YYEKEE (reference sequence). The CDR3 extends over 15 amino acids. CDR3 nucleotide sequence: TGTGCCAGCAGCTTGGTTGCCGCACTGGGATATGGCTACACCTTC. Residues: CASSLVAALGYGYTF.

This clonotype was detected many times. The chain employs TRBV13 and TRBJ2-7; 7 positions agree with TRBD1. The CDR3 extends over 19 amino acids. Germline V gives CDR1 PRHDT, CDR2 FYEKMQ (reference sequence). Trimming took 3 bases from V and 6 from J; bases not matched to a gene: 23. The CDR3 coding sequence is TGTGCCAGCAGCTTCGGTCGGCACAGGGGTGCAGGATCTACCTTCGAGCAGTACTTC. It yields the protein CASSFGRHRGAGSTFEQYF.

This clonotype has only a few counts. V and J are TRBV11-2 and TRBJ2-5; D might be TRBD1 or TRBD2, each matching 5 bases. The CDR3 contains 17 residues. In germline, CDR1 is SGHAT, CDR2 FQNNGV. V lost 6 bases and J lost 1, with 21 bases in between. Here the CDR3 DNA reads TGTGCCAGCAGGTCCGGGACGGCGAACCGGTTCCAAGAGACCCAGTACTTC. Translating gives CASRSGTANRFQETQYF.

This clonotype appeared many times. The chain uses TRBV12-3 or TRBV12-4 and TRBJ2-3; D is ambiguous. Trimming stripped 3 bases from V and 4 bases from J, with 17 bases between. The CDR3 is 16 amino acids. The CDR3 spells CASSFSLTLTSDTQYF. DNA for the CDR3: TGTGCCAGCAGTTTCTCCCTCACCCTTACGTCAGATACGCAGTATTTT.

This clonotype was seen a handful of times. The chain combines TRBV5-6 with TRBJ2-1; 8 bases line up with TRBD2. CDR3 length equals 16 residues. Trimming cost V 0 bases and J 4 bases; bases outside gene matches: 6. Per the germline V gene, CDR1 is SGHDT and CDR2 is YYEEEE. CDR3 in DNA: TGTGCCAGCAGCTTGGTCCGGCGGGGGGATTACAATGAGCAGTTCTTC. It encodes CASSLVRRGDYNEQFF.

This chain links TRBV4-1 with TRBJ2-1; 11 nucleotides line up with TRBD1. Germline V gene sequence: CDR1 MGHRA, CDR2 YSYEKL. This CDR3 is 15 amino acids long. The V segment lost 3 bases and the J segment 6 bases; nucleotides outside the gene matches: 4. CDR3 loop: CASSQGQGGFNEQFF. The CDR3 DNA is TGCGCCAGCAGCCAGGGACAGGGGGGCTTCAATGAGCAGTTCTTC.

This clonotype was counted ten times or more. This sequence joins TRBV5-1 and TRBJ1-5; TRBD1 is a possible D gene (5 bases). The CDR3 length is 15 residues. The V gene's germline CDR1 is SGHRS and CDR2 YFSETQ. V was shortened by 0 bases and J by 4 bases, with 11 bases between the two germline ends. The CDR3 protein is CASSLVPGSNQPQHF. CDR3 nucleotides: TGCGCCAGCAGCTTGGTCCCAGGGTCTAATCAGCCCCAGCATTTT.

The rearrangement uses TRBV29-1 and TRBJ2-3; D ambiguous. The V and J ends lost 7 bases and 3 bases respectively, with 8 bases between them. CDR3 length equals 11 residues. From germline, CDR1 is SQVTM and CDR2 ANQGSEA. The DNA for the CDR3 is TGCAGCGCCCTGTCTACAGATACGCAGTATTTT. As protein: CSALSTDTQYF.

This clonotype was observed a few times. V usage is TRBV24-1 and J usage is TRBJ2-2; tentatively, D is TRBD2 (6 bases). In germline, CDR1 is KGHDR, CDR2 SFDVKD. Between the trimmed V and J ends, which lost 3 bases and 6 bases, there was a span of 7 bases. The CDR3 totals 13 residues. Here the CDR3 DNA reads TGTGCCACCAGTGATCGACTAGCCGGGGAGCTGTTTTTT. It encodes CATSDRLAGELFF.

The rearrangement links TRBV5-1 to TRBJ2-5; 7 nucleotides agree with TRBD1. The germline gives CDR1 SGHRS, CDR2 YFSETQ. V was clipped by 4 bases and J by 4 bases; unmatched bases: 10. The CDR3 loop spans 15 amino acids. CDR3 nucleotides: TGCGCCAGCAGCCTAACCCTTACAGGGGCAGAGACCCAGTACTTC. Translation: CASSLTLTGAETQYF.

The V and J genes are TRBV11-2 and TRBJ1-2; TRBD1 might be the D (5 bases). The CDR3 spans 14 residues. V was cut by 5 bases and J by 4 bases, with 14 bases left in between. The germline gives CDR1 SGHAT, CDR2 FQNNGV. The CDR3 sequence: CASSTRGAPYGYTF. The CDR3 DNA sequence: TGTGCCAGCAGCACCCGCGGGGCCCCCTATGGCTACACCTTC.

The chain uses TRBV27 and TRBJ1-1; a possible D gene is TRBD1 (6 bases). V lost 0 bases and J lost 10, with 15 bases in between. The CDR3 sequence is 14 residues long. Germline assignment: CDR1 MNHEY and CDR2 SMNVEV (reference sequence). The CDR3, as DNA: TGTGCCAGCAGTTTATCTGGGGGGGCTACCCCAGCTTTCTTT. Translating it yields CASSLSGGATPAFF.

This clonotype was seen many times. The J gene is TRBJ2-3, the V gene TRBV12-3 or TRBV12-4, with D possibly TRBD2 on 5 matching bases. The CDR3 is 13 residues long. V lost 3 bases and J 6 bases, leaving 10 bases between the germline ends. In nucleotides, the CDR3 is TGTGCCAGCAGTTTTTTAGGCGGGGATACGCAGTATTTT. Amino acids: CASSFLGGDTQYF.

This clonotype was seen a handful of times. This rearrangement joins TRBV20-1 to TRBJ1-1, with no clear D. There are 13 residues in the CDR3. Germline values: CDR1 DFQATT, CDR2 SNEGSKA (reference sequence). With 3 bases removed from V and 1 base from J, the gap between germline ends came to 9 bases. CDR3 sequence reads: CSASSGRNTEAFF. CDR3 bases: TGCAGTGCTAGCTCCGGACGGAACACTGAAGCTTTCTTT.

This clonotype was seen a handful of times. The V gene is TRBV25-1, the J gene TRBJ1-5; D not resolved. The V end was cut by 2 bases, the J end by 1 base, with 6 bases between. This CDR3 has 14 amino acids. Germline assignment: CDR1 MGHDK and CDR2 SYGVNS. For the CDR3, the DNA is TGTGCCAGCAGTGAACAGGTCAGCAATCAGCCCCAGCATTTT. This codes for CASSEQVSNQPQHF.

V usage is TRBV7-9 and J usage is TRBJ2-2; D unclear. CDR1 is SEHNR, CDR2 FQNEAQ, per germline (reference sequence). The CDR3 contains 16 residues. The germline V and J ends were trimmed by 1 base and 7 bases, with 16 bases remaining between them. The CDR3 nucleotides are TGTGCCAGCAGCTTAGAGATAGCAGGTCGTTACGGGGAGCTGTTTTTT. Protein product: CASSLEIAGRYGELFF.

The gene calls are TRBV29-1 and TRBJ1-1; no firm D call. Per the germline V gene, CDR1 is SQVTM and CDR2 is ANQGSEA. The CDR3 totals 11 residues. The V end was cut by 4 bases, the J end by 2 bases, with 5 bases between. The CDR3 DNA sequence: TGCAGCGTTGCGGACAACACTGAAGCTTTCTTT. It translates to CSVADNTEAFF.